This T cell receptor (beta chain) was identified during a study of T cell clonality in common variable immunodeficiency. Study observations and caveats: TCRbeta clonality was increased in CVID versus healthy controls. Shared TCRbeta clones were fewer between CVID subjects than controls.

Germline loops: CDR1 KGHSH, CDR2 LQKENI. The CDR3 consists of 15 residues. The method was immunoSEQ multiplex PCR; TCRdb's version includes in-frame clones alone and lacks a portion of them. Listed for the sample are 55,000 or so clones, none seen a single time. This clone was seen a few times. Its matching antigen is unknown. The DNA ends 3 residues before the CDR3 does, and the rest of the CDR3 is filled in from the germline J gene. Each donor provided about 4.5 to 8.5 ml of heparinized whole blood. Sequencing was carried out using peripheral blood mononuclear cells. The V gene is TRBV18, the J gene TRBJ1-2; D unresolved. The source is a person between 18 and 75 years old in good health. CDR3 region: CASSPGLAGARDYTF. The sequenced CDR3 bases are TGTGCCAGCTCACCAGGCCTAGCGGGAGCCCGGGAC. Full variable domain (remainder filled in from reference TRBV18 and TRBJ1-2): NAGVMQNPRHLVRRRGQEARLRCSPMKGHSHVYWYRQLPEEGLKFMVYLQKENIIDESGMPKERFSAEFPKEGPSILRIQQVVRGDSAAYFCASSPGLAGARDYTFGSGTRLTVV.